The 21 T cell receptor beta chains below all came from one sample that was sequenced in a study of shared clonotypes between healthy human individuals. Here immunoSEQ multiplex PCR was the method, and the copy in TCRdb shows in-frame clones only, minus some. Among about 1 million clones listed, about three quarters were seen once. The specimen sequenced was memory CD4+ T cells sorted from blood. Subset indicated: CD45RA-negative fraction. The receptor source for this set is a man between 18 and 29 years old in good health.

CDR3 residues: CASSLGGNAGNTIYF. DNA for the CDR3: TGTGCCAGCAGCTTAGGGGGGAATGCTGGAAACACCATATATTTT. The chain links TRBV7-6 to TRBJ1-3; D is perhaps TRBD1 (5 bases). Trimming took off 1 base at V and 2 bases at J, with 9 bases between the two ends. The CDR3 consists of 15 residues. Germline-derived CDR1 and CDR2 are SGHVS and FNYEAQ.

V usage is TRBV5-1 and J usage is TRBJ2-1; TRBD1 matches 9 bases. The V segment lost 0 bases and the J segment 0 bases; nucleotides outside the gene matches: 4. Germline V gene sequence: CDR1 SGHRS, CDR2 YFSETQ. The CDR3 is 17 amino acids. CDR3 nucleotide sequence: TGCGCCAGCAGCTTGGTCGCGACAGGGGGCTCCTACAATGAGCAGTTCTTC. Amino acid sequence: CASSLVATGGSYNEQFF.

The chain recombines TRBV7-2 with TRBJ1-1; unclear D gene. V lost 1 base, J lost 1 base, and 7 bases lay in between. This CDR3 contains 14 residues. Germline values: CDR1 SGHTA, CDR2 FQGNSA. The CDR3 DNA reads as TGTGCCAGCAGCTTAGAAGGAGGGAACACTGAAGCTTTCTTT. Encoded protein: CASSLEGGNTEAFF. The full variable domain, completed using reference TRBV7-2 and TRBJ1-1, is GAGVSQSPSNKVTEKGKDVELRCDPISGHTALYWYRQSLGQGLEFLIYFQGNSAPDKSGLPSDRFSAERTGGSVSTLTIQRTQQEDSAVYLCASSLEGGNTEAFFGQGTRLTVV.

Only one count was recorded for this clone. V gene TRBV6-5 combines with J gene TRBJ2-7, with D tentatively TRBD1 (6 bases). The V gene lost 2 bases and the J gene lost 3 bases, with 11 bases spanning the gap. The germline V gene has CDR1 MNHEY and CDR2 SVGAGI. The CDR3 has 14 residues. CDR3 protein: CASSYGSGVYEQYF. The CDR3 DNA reads TGTGCCAGCAGTTACGGGTCAGGGGTCTACGAGCAGTACTTC.

The chain carries TRBV19 and TRBJ1-1, with TRBD1 as a possible D gene (6 bases). V lost 6 bases, J lost 1 base, and 15 bases lay in between. CDR3 length: 15 amino acids. Germline V gives CDR1 LNHDA, CDR2 SQIVND (reference sequence). CDR3 in amino acids: CASRPSKTGNTEAFF. The CDR3 DNA reads TGTGCCAGTAGACCATCGAAGACAGGGAACACTGAAGCTTTCTTT. The complete variable domain, with remaining parts taken from reference TRBV19 and TRBJ1-1, reads DGGITQSPKYLFRKEGQNVTLSCEQNLNHDAMYWYRQDPGQGLRLIYYSQIVNDFQKGDIAEGYSVSREKKESFPLTVTSAQKNPTAFYLCASRPSKTGNTEAFFGQGTRLTVV.

The chain couples TRBV30 to TRBJ2-7, with 14 bases lining up with TRBD2. Trimming at V came to 5 bases and at J to 3 bases, leaving 0 bases not matched to a gene. The CDR3 is made up of 13 amino acids. Per the germline V gene, CDR1 is GTSNPN and CDR2 is SVGIG (reference sequence). The CDR3 region is CAWGTSGSYEQYF. CDR3 bases: TGTGCCTGGGGGACTAGCGGGAGCTACGAGCAGTACTTC.

This CDR3 is CASSLEPGVNYGYTF. CDR3 nucleotide sequence: TGCGCCAGCAGCTTGGAACCAGGGGTTAACTATGGCTACACCTTC. The genes are TRBV5-1 and TRBJ1-2, with TRBD1 as a possible D gene (6 bases). CDR1 SGHRS and CDR2 YFSETQ come from the germline V gene. The CDR3 covers 15 residues. V lost 0 bases, J lost 1 base, and 10 bases lay in between.

This clone has only a few counts. J is TRBJ1-5 and V is TRBV7-8; D is unclear. The CDR3 length is 14 residues. V was pared by 5 bases and J by 0 bases, with 8 bases between. CDR1 and CDR2 from the germline V gene are SGHVS and FQNEAQ. DNA of the CDR3: TGTGCCAGCAGCCCGCAACTTAGCAATCAGCCCCAGCATTTT. It specifies CASSPQLSNQPQHF.

A single count supports this clone. This chain connects TRBV19 to TRBJ2-5; no reliable D call. The CDR3 consists of 15 residues. CDR1 is LNHDA, CDR2 SQIVND, per germline (reference sequence). Trimming shortened V by 4 bases and J by 2 bases, and 14 bases separated the two germline ends. The DNA for the CDR3 is TGTGCCAGTAGTAGTACTGGGTTGAGGCAAGAGACCCAGTACTTC. It encodes CASSSTGLRQETQYF.

This rearrangement joins TRBV11-2 to TRBJ1-2, with D possibly TRBD1 on 5 matching bases. V lost 1 base and J lost 4, with 7 bases in between. This CDR3 has 13 residues. The V gene's germline CDR1 is SGHAT and CDR2 FQNNGV. The CDR3 loop is CASSLAGTYGYTF. CDR3 nucleotide sequence: TGTGCCAGCAGCTTAGCAGGGACCTATGGCTACACCTTC.

In the case of this clone: This sample also contains other DNA sequences that code for the same CDR3. This chain links TRBV28 with TRBJ1-5, with 8 bases that match TRBD1. The CDR3 runs to 15 residues. J gave up 2 bases and V 6 bases, and 6 bases lay outside the gene matches. The V gene's germline CDR1 is MDHEN and CDR2 SYDVKM. The CDR3 is CASSPDRVGNQPQHF. CDR3 nucleotide sequence: TGTGCCAGCAGCCCGGACAGGGTTGGCAATCAGCCCCAGCATTTT.

The J gene is TRBJ1-5, the V gene TRBV6-1; D might be TRBD1 (6 bases). Trimming removed 7 bases from V and 3 bases from J, with 13 bases in between. Germline-derived CDR1 and CDR2 are MNHNS and SASEGT. The CDR3 runs to 14 residues. Here the CDR3 DNA reads TGTGCCAGCACGTGGCAGGGGAACAATCAGCCCCAGCATTTT. This encodes CASTWQGNNQPQHF.

The chain is built from TRBV2 and TRBJ1-6; D is perhaps TRBD1 (6 bases). Deletions cut 2 bases from V and 9 bases from J, with 17 bases between. Per the germline V gene, CDR1 is SNHLY and CDR2 is FYNNEI. This CDR3 contains 16 residues. The CDR3 bases are TGTGCCAGCAGTGAATGGGGGGCAGGGCTGGCTTCACCCCTCCACTTT. This sequence encodes CASSEWGAGLASPLHF.

V and J are TRBV5-1 and TRBJ2-7, with 11 positions matching TRBD1. The CDR3 is 16 amino acids. J gave up 3 bases and V 6 bases, and 11 bases lay outside the gene matches. In germline, CDR1 is SGHRS, CDR2 YFSETQ. For the CDR3, the DNA is TGCGCCAGCACCCCTTCACCCGGGACAGGGGGCTACGAGCAGTACTTC. Its translation is CASTPSPGTGGYEQYF.

This chain links TRBV19 with TRBJ2-1; 8 bases map to TRBD2. V was pared by 6 bases and J by 3 bases, with 13 bases of the junction left unmatched. The CDR3 runs 17 residues. CDR1 and CDR2 from the germline V gene are LNHDA and SQIVND (reference sequence). CDR3 loop: CASRYSGSGADYNEQFF. In DNA, the CDR3 is TGTGCCAGTAGATACAGCGGGAGCGGTGCAGACTACAATGAGCAGTTCTTC. Full variable domain (rest looked up from reference TRBV19 and TRBJ2-1): DGGITQSPKYLFRKEGQNVTLSCEQNLNHDAMYWYRQDPGQGLRLIYYSQIVNDFQKGDIAEGYSVSREKKESFPLTVTSAQKNPTAFYLCASRYSGSGADYNEQFFGPGTRLTVL.

The V and J genes are TRBV6-1 and TRBJ2-7; D gene uncertain. The germline V gene encodes CDR1 MNHNS and CDR2 SASEGT. The V end lost 6 bases, the J end lost 2 bases, and 14 bases lay between the germline ends. This CDR3 spans 14 amino acids. CDR3 bases: TGTGCCAGCAGCGCAGGCCTGGGTGCCTACGAGCAGTACTTC. It specifies CASSAGLGAYEQYF.

The chain combines TRBV6-1 with TRBJ2-1, with D hard to call. Trimming left V 1 base short and J 0 bases short, with 7 bases between. Germline-derived CDR1 and CDR2 are MNHNS and SASEGT. The CDR3 length is 15 residues. CDR3 nucleotides: TGTGCCAGCAGTGAAGAGGGAAGCTCCTACAATGAGCAGTTCTTC. This codes for CASSEEGSSYNEQFF.

V gene TRBV18 combines with J gene TRBJ1-2; D unclear. The CDR3 runs 15 residues. V lost 2 bases and J 4 bases, leaving 14 bases between the germline ends. Germline V gene sequence: CDR1 KGHSH, CDR2 LQKENI. This CDR3 is CASSPGIEPVYGYTF. Here the CDR3 DNA reads TGTGCCAGCTCACCAGGGATAGAACCGGTCTATGGCTACACCTTC.

The rearrangement uses TRBV28 and TRBJ1-1, with unresolved D. Germline V lookup: CDR1 MDHEN, CDR2 SYDVKM. The CDR3 length is 13 residues. V was clipped by 7 bases and J by 0 bases, with 9 bases between them. CDR3 amino acids: CASMVGLNTEAFF. CDR3 in DNA: TGTGCCAGCATGGTCGGGCTGAACACTGAAGCTTTCTTT.

The rearrangement uses TRBV15 and TRBJ1-2; D remains ambiguous. CDR3 length: 18 residues. V gave up 6 bases and J gave up 4 bases, with 27 bases separating them. CDR1 and CDR2 (germline): LNHNV, YYDKDF (reference sequence). CDR3 bases: TGTGCCACCAGGCGCGTTCCGGGGAAGAGCGGGTACGGCTATGGCTACACCTTC. This gives the protein CATRRVPGKSGYGYGYTF.

This clone was counted only a few times. V is TRBV5-1 and J is TRBJ1-1; D not certain. With 5 bases removed from V and 12 bases from J, the gap between germline ends came to 14 bases. Germline V gene sequence: CDR1 SGHRS, CDR2 YFSETQ. The CDR3 totals 11 residues. In DNA, the CDR3 is TGCGCCAGCAGAGAAGAGGGCGAAACTTTCTTT. Protein product: CASREEGETFF.